This is a list of T cell receptor beta chains from one sample in a study of cytomegalovirus exposure and HLA in healthy donors. Repertoires were generated with immunoSEQ multiplex PCR, while TCRdb's copy carries only in-frame clones and drops some. Of some 120,000 clones in the sample, over 9.5% were seen once. The material sequenced was PBMCs. The receptor source for this set is a woman aged 18-29 years in good health and CMV-seropositive. CDR3s leave out the opening cysteine and the closing phenylalanine or tryptophan. Each record gives: V gene, J gene, clone size, D gene, CDR3 protein. The D gene is left open where the match is weak. Clone size is not always given. Where it is, it says once, few, many or a class for expanded clones.

TRBV7-8	TRBJ1-1	few	NA	ASSFGGRSEAF
TRBV4-2	TRBJ1-1	few	NA	ASSQEPRGGNTEAF
TRBV7-9	TRBJ1-1	few	NA	ASSFRLRSPF
TRBV5-4	TRBJ2-5	NA	NA	ASSLVAGNQETQY
TRBV6-5	TRBJ1-3	few	NA	ASTTGYSGNTIY
TRBV7-3	TRBJ2-3	few	NA	ASSPVAGPSTDTQY
TRBV21-1	TRBJ1-2	NA	NA	ASTLLTRGYT
TRBV5-1	TRBJ2-2	few	NA	ASSPQGIGLNSGELF
TRBV5-1	TRBJ2-7	NA	NA	ASSLAVGISEQY
TRBV28	TRBJ2-6	NA	TRBD1	ASSSLPGTGLSWSNVLT
TRBV4-1	TRBJ2-5	NA	NA	ASSQDNFQTQY
TRBV18	TRBJ2-7	few	TRBD1	ASSLRGITSSYEQY
TRBV19	TRBJ1-5	NA	NA	ASSILENQPQH
TRBV19	TRBJ1-2	few	NA	ASSILGRMNGYT
TRBV6-1	TRBJ2-7	few	NA	ASNGGLANYEQY
TRBV2	TRBJ2-7	NA	TRBD2	ASSEDVFEREWREQY
TRBV6-6	TRBJ2-3	few	NA	ASSYPGLDTQY
TRBV5-1	TRBJ1-1	few	NA	ASSLQVSNTEAF
TRBV28	TRBJ2-3	few	NA	ASSGQRFTDTQY
TRBV2	TRBJ2-1	few	NA	ASSGVSTDIQDEQF
TRBV5-1	TRBJ1-2	NA	TRBD1	ASSLVGTAQGYT
TRBV6-6	NA	few	NA	ASSYPDSVSEQY
TRBV29-1	TRBJ2-1	NA	NA	SVEDPHWTSSYNEQF
TRBV30	TRBJ2-2	NA	TRBD1	AWRRGQVGELF
TRBV7-6	TRBJ1-5	NA	NA	ASSLGRNQPQH
TRBV4-1	TRBJ2-5	few	NA	ASSGAGASSSGETQY
TRBV7-9	TRBJ2-3	NA	TRBD2	ASSLATSGYTDTQY
TRBV20-1	TRBJ1-1	NA	NA	SALRGGEAF
TRBV6-5	TRBJ1-2	few	NA	ASSYSYEETNYGYT
TRBV5-1	TRBJ2-4	NA	TRBD2	ASNPGTSGSNIQY
TRBV19	TRBJ1-6	few	TRBD1	ASKPGDRVNSPLH
TRBV19	TRBJ1-4	NA	TRBD1	ASSTRTGGEKLF
TRBV4-1	TRBJ1-5	NA	TRBD1	ASSRKTTGTGVGSNQPQH